Presented here are 22 T cell receptor beta chains from one specimen sequenced in a study of blood T cell repertoires in COVID-19. Assay used: immunoSEQ multiplex PCR; TCRdb lists only in-frame clones, some missing. The sample carries tens of thousands of clones, over 90% recorded once. The sample comprised peripheral blood. Receptors originate from a man aged 45-65 years with active COVID-19.

The chain joins TRBV19 to TRBJ2-5; 7 positions match TRBD1. The junction had 5 bases not matched to a gene; V was cut back by 8 bases and J by 5 bases. Germline CDR1 is LNHDA and CDR2 is SQIVND (reference sequence). This CDR3 region has 12 residues. The CDR3 is CASGTAGETQYF. In DNA form, the CDR3 reads TGTGCCAGTGGGACAGCTGGCGAGACCCAGTACTTC. The entire variable domain, with the rest obtained from reference TRBV19 and TRBJ2-5, is as follows: DGGITQSPKYLFRKEGQNVTLSCEQNLNHDAMYWYRQDPGQGLRLIYYSQIVNDFQKGDIAEGYSVSREKKESFPLTVTSAQKNPTAFYLCASGTAGETQYFGPGTRLLVL.

This clone appeared a single time. This chain uses TRBV6-6 with TRBJ2-7; 10 bases are a match to TRBD1. CDR3 length: 15 residues. Per germline, CDR1 MNHNY and CDR2 SVGAGI (reference sequence). V was pared by 8 bases and J by 0 bases, with 7 bases of the junction left unmatched. The CDR3 DNA follows: TGTGCCAGCCGGGACAGGGGCCCGAGCTCCTACGAGCAGTACTTC. It codes for CASRDRGPSSYEQYF.

The chain is built from TRBV28 and TRBJ1-3; D is ambiguous. This CDR3 is 14 amino acids long. Deletions cut 5 bases from V and 0 bases from J, with 8 bases between. Germline V gives CDR1 MDHEN, CDR2 SYDVKM. DNA of the CDR3: TGTGCCAGCAGTCTCGGGAACTCTGGAAACACCATATATTTT. Its protein is CASSLGNSGNTIYF.

This clone was seen only once. The rearrangement uses TRBV7-9 and TRBJ2-7; D perhaps matches TRBD1 (6 bases). The CDR3 runs to 14 residues. Germline V CDR1 and CDR2: SEHNR, FQNEAQ (reference sequence). V was shortened by 1 base and J by 0 bases, with 7 bases between the two germline ends. CDR3 protein: CASSLVDSSYEQYF. Written as DNA, the CDR3 is TGTGCCAGCAGCTTAGTGGACAGCTCCTACGAGCAGTACTTC.

This chain links TRBV6-2 or TRBV6-3 with TRBJ1-1; D is possibly TRBD1 (6 bases). This CDR3 comprises 18 residues. V was trimmed by 4 bases and J by 8 bases, leaving 29 bases between them. CDR1 and CDR2 from the germline V gene are MNHEY and SVGEGT. The CDR3 DNA sequence: TGTGCCAGCAGTTCCCCCCTGCGACGGGGAGGGGGACTTTCGGAAGCTTTCTTT. Translated: CASSSPLRRGGGLSEAFF.

This rearrangement joins TRBV28 to TRBJ2-7; 8 nucleotides align to TRBD2. The CDR3 covers 12 residues. Trimming at V came to 11 bases and at J to 0 bases, leaving 3 bases not matched to a gene. Germline V lookup: CDR1 MDHEN, CDR2 SYDVKM. The CDR3 here is CAREGGSYEQYF. CDR3 nucleotide sequence: TGTGCCCGGGAGGGAGGCTCCTACGAGCAGTACTTC.

The chain links TRBV13 to TRBJ2-1, with 13 positions matching TRBD2. CDR3 length: 14 amino acids. The trim removed 3 bases at V and 16 bases at J, leaving 9 bases unmatched. Germline values: CDR1 PRHDT, CDR2 FYEKMQ (reference sequence). CDR3 region: CASSLGVGTSGTFF. The CDR3 nucleotides are TGTGCCAGCAGCTTGGGGGTTGGGACTAGCGGGACCTTCTTC.

The J gene is TRBJ2-7, the V gene TRBV18, with TRBD2 matching over 7 bases. Trimming cost V 4 bases and J 2 bases; bases outside gene matches: 5. CDR1 is KGHSH, CDR2 LQKENI, per germline. The CDR3 contains 14 residues. In DNA form, the CDR3 reads TGTGCCAGCTCACTACCGGGGGGACCCTACGAGCAGTACTTC. Residues: CASSLPGGPYEQYF.

The chain has TRBV7-2 and TRBJ1-6; 7 bases line up with TRBD1. This CDR3 spans 15 amino acids. Germline CDR1 and CDR2: SGHTA and FQGNSA. Trimming at V came to 3 bases and at J to 7 bases, leaving 6 bases not matched to a gene. The CDR3 DNA follows: TGTGCCAGCAGCTTGAGGACAGGAGACAATTCACCCCTCCACTTT. Translation gives CASSLRTGDNSPLHF.

This clone was picked up one time. The rearrangement links TRBV5-5 to TRBJ2-7; 9 nucleotides line up with TRBD1. CDR1 is SGHKS and CDR2 is YYEKEE in the germline V gene (reference sequence). The V gene end was trimmed by 3 bases and the J gene end by 3 bases; junction bases not matched to a gene: 13. The CDR3 spans 17 residues. In nucleotides, the CDR3 is TGTGCCAGCAGCTCCCAACCCGGGACAGGGAAGCACTACGAGCAGTACTTC. Residues: CASSSQPGTGKHYEQYF.

The V gene is TRBV12-3 or TRBV12-4, the J gene TRBJ2-7; TRBD1 matches 9 bases. With 8 bases clipped from V and 1 base from J, the junction kept 0 bases outside the gene matches. This CDR3 has 12 residues. In DNA, the CDR3 is TGTGCCAGCGGGACAGGGTCCTACGAGCAGTACTTC. Protein: CASGTGSYEQYF.

This chain connects TRBV5-4 to TRBJ2-1; no reliable D call. Germline V gives CDR1 SGHNT, CDR2 YYREEE (reference sequence). V was clipped by 0 bases and J by 5 bases, with 9 bases between them. The CDR3 sequence is 14 residues long. CDR3 sequence: CASSLGAENNEQFF. The CDR3 nucleotides read TGTGCCAGCAGCTTGGGTGCAGAAAACAATGAGCAGTTCTTC.

This chain connects TRBV5-6 to TRBJ2-1, with 7 bases aligning to TRBD2. The CDR3 loop spans 14 amino acids. CDR1 is SGHDT and CDR2 is YYEEEE in the germline V gene. The junction had 5 bases not matched to a gene; V was cut back by 4 bases and J by 4 bases. The CDR3 bases are TGTGCCAGCAGCGCTAGCGGAACTTACAATGAGCAGTTCTTC. Translated, it gives CASSASGTYNEQFF. Using reference TRBV5-6 and TRBJ2-1 for the parts outside the CDR3, the full variable domain is DAGVTQSPTHLIKTRGQQVTLRCSPKSGHDTVSWYQQALGQGPQFIFQYYEEEERQRGNFPDRFSGHQFPNYSSELNVNALLLGDSALYLCASSASGTYNEQFFGPGTRLTVL.

The V call is TRBV28, the J call TRBJ1-4, with D tentatively TRBD1 (6 bases). V dropped 9 bases and J dropped 8 bases, with 25 bases sitting between them. Germline V CDR1 and CDR2: MDHEN, SYDVKM. There are 16 residues in the CDR3. The CDR3 DNA reads TGTGCCAGGGCGGGGGGGAGACAGGTCCGCAAAGAAAAACTGTTTTTT. It translates to CARAGGRQVRKEKLFF.

The CDR3 sequence: CASGATGRFVKTQYF. The CDR3 DNA reads TGCGCCAGCGGGGCGACAGGGAGATTCGTAAAGACCCAGTACTTC. The chain has TRBV10-2 and TRBJ2-5, with 7 bases fitting TRBD1. The CDR3 is 15 amino acids. Germline loops: CDR1 WSHSY, CDR2 SAAADI. V gave up 8 bases and J gave up 6 bases; unmatched junction bases: 15.

The chain couples TRBV3-1 (or the pseudogene TRBV3-2) to TRBJ1-4; no clear D. Germline CDR1 LGHDT, CDR2 YNNKEL (reference sequence). The CDR3 extends over 15 amino acids. Trimming cost V 5 bases and J 0 bases, with 10 bases left between them. CDR3 loop: CASSAKTATNEKLFF. The CDR3 DNA reads as TGTGCCAGCAGCGCGAAAACAGCAACTAATGAAAAACTGTTTTTT.

V usage is TRBV2 and J usage is TRBJ2-7; 10 nucleotides line up with TRBD1. The germline CDR1 and CDR2 sequences are SNHLY and FYNNEI. The CDR3 consists of 13 residues. V gave up 6 bases and J gave up 4 bases; unmatched junction bases: 3. The CDR3 loop reads CASRGQGRYEQYF. CDR3 in DNA: TGTGCCAGCAGGGGACAGGGGAGGTACGAGCAGTACTTC.

The rearrangement links TRBV5-1 to TRBJ2-3, with D perhaps matching TRBD2 (5 bases). The CDR3 consists of 23 residues. Germline loops: CDR1 SGHRS, CDR2 YFSETQ. V lost 3 bases to trimming and J lost 0 bases, with 35 bases between them. DNA of the CDR3: TGCGCCAGCAGCTGGGAGCCCCGGGCGCCGGTCCCCGGCGCTCAAATAAGCACAGATACGCAGTATTTT. Its protein is CASSWEPRAPVPGAQISTDTQYF.

This chain uses TRBV5-6 with TRBJ2-2; D is ambiguous. Germline V gene sequence: CDR1 SGHDT, CDR2 YYEEEE. The CDR3 is 17 amino acids. Trimming pared 0 bases from V and 0 bases from J, leaving 12 bases between. CDR3 residues: CASSLGAGRTNTGELFF. The CDR3, as DNA: TGTGCCAGCAGCTTGGGGGCAGGCCGAACGAACACCGGGGAGCTGTTTTTT. The full variable domain, with the rest looked up from reference TRBV5-6 and TRBJ2-2, is DAGVTQSPTHLIKTRGQQVTLRCSPKSGHDTVSWYQQALGQGPQFIFQYYEEEERQRGNFPDRFSGHQFPNYSSELNVNALLLGDSALYLCASSLGAGRTNTGELFFGEGSRLTVL.

V and J are TRBV10-3 and TRBJ2-1; 12 nucleotides align to TRBD2. Germline V gives CDR1 ENHRY, CDR2 SYGVKD. With 9 bases clipped from V and 3 bases from J, the junction kept 3 bases outside the gene matches. The CDR3 contains 14 residues. The CDR3: CAMATSGSYNEQFF. The CDR3 region has the DNA TGTGCCATGGCGACTAGCGGGAGCTACAATGAGCAGTTCTTC.

The J gene is TRBJ1-5, the V gene TRBV27; perhaps TRBD1 as D (6 bases). The V and J ends lost 3 bases and 6 bases respectively, with 12 bases between them. Germline CDR1 reads MNHEY; CDR2 reads SMNVEV (reference sequence). The CDR3 loop spans 14 amino acids. This CDR3 is CASSFQGNGQPQHF. The DNA of the CDR3 is TGTGCCAGCAGTTTTCAGGGGAATGGTCAGCCCCAGCATTTT.

The chain joins TRBV28 to TRBJ2-1; 7 bases are shared with TRBD2. Germline V gene sequence: CDR1 MDHEN, CDR2 SYDVKM. The CDR3 length is 17 residues. Trimming at V came to 6 bases and at J to 5 bases, leaving 16 bases not matched to a gene. DNA for the CDR3: TGTGCCAGCAGGACCGACTTTCGGGCTAGCGGAAACAATGAGCAGTTCTTC. Protein product: CASRTDFRASGNNEQFF.